The entry below gives a single T cell receptor (beta chain) sequence along with its context. Its antigen is unknown. The method was immunoSEQ multiplex PCR; TCRdb's version includes in-frame clones alone and lacks a portion of them. Of around 100,000 clones in the sample, 90% to 95% were seen once. These data belong to a study of graft-versus-host responses after intestinal transplantation. Study overall: All of the recipients had induction that used anti-thymocyte globulin, then tacrolimus and steroids for approximately 3 years.

The study, taken as a whole, reports: Marrow from the recipient contained GvH clones, some of which had appeared first in ileum or blood. In patients with graft-donor T cell macrochimerism, allograft graft-versus-host to host-versus-graft clonal ratios were high.

The CDR3 runs 15 residues. The V and J ends lost 3 bases and 2 bases respectively, with 14 bases between them. CDR1 is MNHEY and CDR2 is SMNVEV in the germline V gene (reference sequence). Sequenced here: unstimulated CD8+ T cells sorted from spleen or lymph node cells, sampled before transplant. The clonotype was recovered from a human donor who was the organ donor for an intestinal transplant. The chain has TRBV27 and TRBJ2-7, with TRBD1 as a possible D gene (6 bases). CDR3 DNA: TGTGCCAGCAGTTTGCTGGTCAAGGGGGCCTACGAGCAGTACTTC. Translating gives CASSLLVKGAYEQYF.